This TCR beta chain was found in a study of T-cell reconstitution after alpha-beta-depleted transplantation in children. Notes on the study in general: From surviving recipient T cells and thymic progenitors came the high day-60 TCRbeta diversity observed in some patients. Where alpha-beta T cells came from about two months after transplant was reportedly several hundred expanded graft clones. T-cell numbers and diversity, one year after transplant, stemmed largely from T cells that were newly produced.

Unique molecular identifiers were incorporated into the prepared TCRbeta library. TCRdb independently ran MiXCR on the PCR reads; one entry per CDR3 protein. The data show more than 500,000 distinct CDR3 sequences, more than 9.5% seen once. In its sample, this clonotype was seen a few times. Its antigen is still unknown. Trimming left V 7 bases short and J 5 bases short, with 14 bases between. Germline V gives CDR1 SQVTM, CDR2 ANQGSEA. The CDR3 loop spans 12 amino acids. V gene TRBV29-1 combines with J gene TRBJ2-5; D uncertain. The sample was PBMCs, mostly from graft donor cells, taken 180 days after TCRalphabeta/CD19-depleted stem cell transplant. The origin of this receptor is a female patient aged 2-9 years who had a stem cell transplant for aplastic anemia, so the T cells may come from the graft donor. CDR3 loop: CSGRLRKETQYF. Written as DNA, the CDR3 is TGCAGCGGTCGGTTACGTAAGGAGACCCAGTACTTC.